The T cell receptor (beta chain) described here comes from a study of sequential checkpoint blockade in melanoma. CDR3 size: 14 residues. Germline loops: CDR1 SGHNT, CDR2 YENEEA. The V end was cut by 3 bases, the J end by 12 bases, with 15 bases between. The treatment: randomized to nivolumab then ipilimumab (arm A) or the reverse (arm B). Some clones are missing from TCRdb's copy, which holds only in-frame ones; the method was immunoSEQ multiplex PCR. This sample has about 3,700 clones, with 15% to 20% found just once. The material was tumor tissue (inferred from file names), obtained from a patient given nivolumab and ipilimumab in sequence. This chain uses TRBV11-3 with TRBJ1-6; D is perhaps TRBD1 (5 bases). The TCR sequence derives from a human donor with melanoma. The CDR3: CASSLLGGAGPLHF. CDR3 nucleotides: TGTGCCAGCAGCTTGCTGGGAGGGGCTGGACCCCTCCACTTT.